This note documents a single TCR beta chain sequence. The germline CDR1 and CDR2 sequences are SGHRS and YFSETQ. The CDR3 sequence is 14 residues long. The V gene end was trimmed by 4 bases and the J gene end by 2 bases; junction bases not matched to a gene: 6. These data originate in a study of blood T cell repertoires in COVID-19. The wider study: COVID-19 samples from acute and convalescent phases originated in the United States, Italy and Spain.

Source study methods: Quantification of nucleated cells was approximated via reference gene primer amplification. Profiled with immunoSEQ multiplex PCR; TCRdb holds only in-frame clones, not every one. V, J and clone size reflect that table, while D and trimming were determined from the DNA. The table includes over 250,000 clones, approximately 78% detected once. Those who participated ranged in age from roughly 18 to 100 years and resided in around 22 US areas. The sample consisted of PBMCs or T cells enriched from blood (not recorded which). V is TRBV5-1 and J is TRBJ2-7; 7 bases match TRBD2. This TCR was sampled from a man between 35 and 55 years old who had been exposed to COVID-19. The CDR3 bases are TGCGCCAGCAGCCAGAGTGCGGGAGCCTACGAGCAGTACTTC. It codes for CASSQSAGAYEQYF.